This T cell receptor (beta chain) was retrieved from a study of metastatic and nonmetastatic thyroid tumors (dated by TCRdb to the early 2020s). Study-wide context: For patients with malignant and with benign thyroid disease, the researchers compared repertoires between peripheral blood samples and tumor or nodule tissue samples.

The sample holds a few counts of this clone. Its binding antigen is unknown. Base qualities are not provided; no much larger clone lies one nucleotide away. Before undergoing thyroid surgery, none of the patients had been given any kind of treatment. Patient clinical samples collected from the early 2010s to the late 2010s were retrospectively analysed using T-cell receptor beta sequencing. V is cut by 4 bases and J by 0 bases, and the space between the germline ends is 13 bases. The germline V gene specifies MNHNS as CDR1 and SASEGT as CDR2. Counted from cysteine to phenylalanine, this CDR3 has 16 amino acids. Left in the record is the CDR3 DNA by itself, 48 bases read in frame from the first base. The full study reports these points: TCR beta diversity was reported as significantly higher in malignant tumors than in benign nodules, in both blood and tumor samples.

Libraries were built with PCR. Instrument used: Illumina HiSeq 4000. The TCR beta-chain CDR3 region of each patient was profiled by high-throughput sequencing. Under the source paper's analysis protocol: A classifier to discriminate distant-metastatic papillary thyroid cancer patients was built from CDR3 differences across clinicopathological groups. The Shannon index was used to assess repertoire diversity, and the Morisita-Horn index was used to assess tumor-blood repertoire similarity. Through fastp at Q25 and MiXCR, TCRdb rebuilt clones from the public reads, retaining in-frame beta chains. These V and J calls are TCRdb output, not the study's own analysis. For this sample there are 40,000 or so clones; roughly 17% appear just once. About a tenth of the sample belongs to the ten largest clones.

Sequenced material: tumor tissue. The chain couples TRBV6-1 to TRBJ1-3; D gene: possibly TRBD1, on 5 matching bases. The clonotype was recovered from a female donor with papillary thyroid cancer or a benign thyroid nodule (not recorded which). Some clones in this sample may be carry-over from other donors' samples. DNA sequence: TGTGCCAGCAGTGGAACAGGTTCGCCCTCTGGAAACACCATATATTTT. The resulting protein is CASSGTGSPSGNTIYF.